This T cell receptor (beta chain) was recovered during a study of OX40 agonist ivuxolimab in advanced cancers. V was pared by 0 bases and J by 5 bases, with 8 bases of the junction left unmatched. The CDR3 sequence is 16 residues long. CDR1 SGHNT and CDR2 YYREEE come from the germline V gene (reference sequence). Clones were read by immunoSEQ multiplex PCR, and TCRdb kept only the in-frame ones, dropping some. The sample lists some 100,000 clones, roughly 90% occurring once. The source was CD4+ or CD8+ T cells sorted from blood, collected in a trial of the OX40 agonist ivuxolimab. The TCR sequence derives from an adult with an advanced solid tumor such as melanoma, head and neck, liver or kidney cancer. The gene calls are TRBV5-4 and TRBJ2-5; 9 bases align to TRBD2. CDR3 amino acids: CASSLASRTSAETQYF. In nucleotides, the CDR3 is TGTGCCAGCAGCTTGGCCAGTCGGACTAGCGCCGAGACCCAGTACTTC.